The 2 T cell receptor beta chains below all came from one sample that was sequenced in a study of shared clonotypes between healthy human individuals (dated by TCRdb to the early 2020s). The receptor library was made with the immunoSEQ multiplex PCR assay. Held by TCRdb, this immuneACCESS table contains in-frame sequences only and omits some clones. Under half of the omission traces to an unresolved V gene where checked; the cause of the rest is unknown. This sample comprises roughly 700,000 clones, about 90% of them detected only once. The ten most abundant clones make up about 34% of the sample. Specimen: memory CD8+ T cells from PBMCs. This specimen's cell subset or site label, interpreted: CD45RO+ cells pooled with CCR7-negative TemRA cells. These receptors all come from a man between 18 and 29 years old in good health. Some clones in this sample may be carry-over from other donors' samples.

CDR3 nucleotides: TGCGCCAGCAGTGACCCCGACAGTTCTGTTGGGGCTTTCTTT. Translated, it gives CASSDPDSSVGAFF. The chain joins TRBV5-1 to TRBJ1-1; the D gene is possibly TRBD1 (5 bases). CDR1 is SGHRS and CDR2 is YFSETQ in the germline V gene. Trimming cost V 5 bases and J 11 bases, with 22 bases left between them. This CDR3 comprises 14 residues. Complete variable domain (other parts from reference TRBV5-1 and TRBJ1-1): KAGVTQTPRYLIKTRGQQVTLSCSPISGHRSVSWYQQTPGQGLQFLFEYFSETQRNKGNFPGRFSGRQFSNSRSEMNVSTLELGDSALYLCASSDPDSSVGAFFGQGTRLTVV.

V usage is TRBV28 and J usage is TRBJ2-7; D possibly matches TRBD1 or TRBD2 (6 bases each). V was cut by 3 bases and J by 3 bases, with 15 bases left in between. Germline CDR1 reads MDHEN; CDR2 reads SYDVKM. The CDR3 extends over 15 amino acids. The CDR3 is CASSFEAGEDYEQYF. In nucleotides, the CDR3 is TGTGCCAGCAGTTTCGAGGCAGGGGAGGACTACGAGCAGTACTTC.